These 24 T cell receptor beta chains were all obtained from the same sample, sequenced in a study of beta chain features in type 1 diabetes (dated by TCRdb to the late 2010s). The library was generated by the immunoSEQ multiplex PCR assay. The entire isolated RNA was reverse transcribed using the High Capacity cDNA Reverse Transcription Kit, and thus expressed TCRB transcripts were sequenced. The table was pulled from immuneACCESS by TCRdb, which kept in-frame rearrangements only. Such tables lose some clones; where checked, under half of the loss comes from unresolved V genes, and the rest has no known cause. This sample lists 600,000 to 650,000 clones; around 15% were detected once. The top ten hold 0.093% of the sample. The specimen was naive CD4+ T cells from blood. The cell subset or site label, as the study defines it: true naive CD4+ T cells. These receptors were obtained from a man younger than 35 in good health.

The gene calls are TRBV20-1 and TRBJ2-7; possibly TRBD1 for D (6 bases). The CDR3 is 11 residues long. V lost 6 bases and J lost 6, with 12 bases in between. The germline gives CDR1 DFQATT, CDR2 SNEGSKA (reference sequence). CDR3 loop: CSAWDKVEQYF. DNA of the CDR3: TGCAGTGCCTGGGACAAAGTCGAGCAGTACTTC.

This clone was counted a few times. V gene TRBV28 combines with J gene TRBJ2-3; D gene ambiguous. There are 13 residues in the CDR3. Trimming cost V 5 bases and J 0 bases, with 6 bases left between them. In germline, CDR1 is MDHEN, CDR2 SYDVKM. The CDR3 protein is CASSKYSTDTQYF. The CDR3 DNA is TGTGCCAGCAGTAAATATAGCACAGATACGCAGTATTTT.

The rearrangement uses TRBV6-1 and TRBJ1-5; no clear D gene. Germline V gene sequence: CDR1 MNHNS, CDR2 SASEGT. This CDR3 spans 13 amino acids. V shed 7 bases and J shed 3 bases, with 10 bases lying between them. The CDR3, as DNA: TGTGCCAGCACTCTGGGGATCAATCAGCCCCAGCATTTT. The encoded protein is CASTLGINQPQHF.

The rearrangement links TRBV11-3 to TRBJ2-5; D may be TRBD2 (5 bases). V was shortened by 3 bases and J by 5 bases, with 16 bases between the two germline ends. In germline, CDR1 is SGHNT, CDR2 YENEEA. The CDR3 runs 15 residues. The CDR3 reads CASSLSSTRVETQYF. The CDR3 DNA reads TGTGCCAGCAGCTTGTCTAGCACACGGGTGGAGACCCAGTACTTC. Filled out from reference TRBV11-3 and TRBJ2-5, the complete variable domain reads EAGVVQSPRYKIIEKKQPVAFWCNPISGHNTLYWYLQNLGQGPELLIRYENEEAVDDSQLPKDRFSAERLKGVDSTLKIQPAELGDSAVYLCASSLSSTRVETQYFGPGTRLLVL.

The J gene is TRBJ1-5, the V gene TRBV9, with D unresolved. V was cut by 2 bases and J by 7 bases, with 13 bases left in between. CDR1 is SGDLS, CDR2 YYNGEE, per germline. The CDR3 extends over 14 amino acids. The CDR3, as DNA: TGTGCCAGCAGCGTGGGTCAATCGGGCCAGCCCCAGCATTTT. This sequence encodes CASSVGQSGQPQHF.

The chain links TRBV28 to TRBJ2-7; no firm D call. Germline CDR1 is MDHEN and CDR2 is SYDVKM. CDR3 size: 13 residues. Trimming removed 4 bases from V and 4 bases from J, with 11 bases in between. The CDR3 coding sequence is TGTGCCAGCAGTTCCAGCCCCGAGTACGAGCAGTACTTC. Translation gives CASSSSPEYEQYF.

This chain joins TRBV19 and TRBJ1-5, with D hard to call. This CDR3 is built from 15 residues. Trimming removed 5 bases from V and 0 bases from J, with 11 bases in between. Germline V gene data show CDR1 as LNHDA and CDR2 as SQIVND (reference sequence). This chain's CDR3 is CASSPVEISNQPQHF. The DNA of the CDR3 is TGTGCCAGTAGTCCGGTTGAGATTAGCAATCAGCCCCAGCATTTT.

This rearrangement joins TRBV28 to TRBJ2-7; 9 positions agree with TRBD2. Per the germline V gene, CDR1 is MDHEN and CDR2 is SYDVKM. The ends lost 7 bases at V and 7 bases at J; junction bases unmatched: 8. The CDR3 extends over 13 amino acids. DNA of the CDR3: TGTGCCAGCACGAGCGGGGGGCCTGAGGAGCAGTACTTC. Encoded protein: CASTSGGPEEQYF.

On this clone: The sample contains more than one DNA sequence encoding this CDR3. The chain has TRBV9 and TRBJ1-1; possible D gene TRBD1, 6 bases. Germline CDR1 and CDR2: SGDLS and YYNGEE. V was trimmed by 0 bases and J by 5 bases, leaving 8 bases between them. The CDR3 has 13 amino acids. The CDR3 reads CASSVEQGTEAFF. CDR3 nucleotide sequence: TGTGCCAGCAGCGTAGAACAGGGAACTGAAGCTTTCTTT.

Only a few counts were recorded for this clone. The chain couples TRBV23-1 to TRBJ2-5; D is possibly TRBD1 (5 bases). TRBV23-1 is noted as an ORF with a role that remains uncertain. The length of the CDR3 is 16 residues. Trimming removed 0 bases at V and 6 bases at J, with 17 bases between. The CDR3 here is CASSQSFRQGRKTQYF. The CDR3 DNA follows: TGCGCCAGCAGTCAATCTTTCCGGCAGGGCAGGAAGACCCAGTACTTC.

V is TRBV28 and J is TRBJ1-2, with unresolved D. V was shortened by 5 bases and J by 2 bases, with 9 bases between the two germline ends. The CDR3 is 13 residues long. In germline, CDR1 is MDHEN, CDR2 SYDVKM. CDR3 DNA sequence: TGTGCCAGCAGTGTCGGCTACAACTATGGCTACACCTTC. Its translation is CASSVGYNYGYTF.

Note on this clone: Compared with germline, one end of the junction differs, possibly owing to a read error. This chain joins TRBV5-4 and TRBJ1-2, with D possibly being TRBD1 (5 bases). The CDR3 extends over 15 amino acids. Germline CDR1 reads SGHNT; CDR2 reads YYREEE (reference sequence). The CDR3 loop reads CASSQLASGGVGYTF. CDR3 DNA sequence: TGCGCCAGCAGCCAGCTAGCCTCGGGGGGAGTTGGCTACACCTTC.

The CDR3 DNA sequence: TGTGCCATCAGTGGGACAGGTCGAACTACCTATGGCTACACCTTC. Amino acid sequence: CAISGTGRTTYGYTF. This chain uses TRBV10-3 with TRBJ1-2; TRBD1 agrees at 7 bases. V lost 4 bases and J lost 4; bases outside the gene matches: 9. CDR1 is ENHRY, CDR2 SYGVKD, per germline. This CDR3 is built from 15 residues.

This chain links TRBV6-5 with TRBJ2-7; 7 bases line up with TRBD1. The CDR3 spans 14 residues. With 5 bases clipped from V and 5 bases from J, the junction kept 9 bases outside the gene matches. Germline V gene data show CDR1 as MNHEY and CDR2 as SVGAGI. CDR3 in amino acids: CASSPPRGTHEQYF. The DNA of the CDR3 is TGTGCCAGCAGTCCACCCAGGGGGACGCACGAGCAGTACTTC.

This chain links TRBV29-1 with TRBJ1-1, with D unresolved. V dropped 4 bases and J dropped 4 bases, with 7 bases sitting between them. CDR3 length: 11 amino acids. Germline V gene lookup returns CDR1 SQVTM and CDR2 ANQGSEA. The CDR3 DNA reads TGCAGCGTTGGCCGGATCACTGAAGCTTTCTTT. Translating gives CSVGRITEAFF.

CDR3: CASSHSHQGDGYTF. The CDR3 bases are TGCGCCAGCAGCCACTCCCACCAGGGAGACGGCTACACCTTC. The rearrangement joins TRBV4-3 to TRBJ1-2; perhaps TRBD1 as D (5 bases). The CDR3 length is 14 residues. Germline CDR1 reads LGHNA; CDR2 reads YSLEER. Trimming shortened V by 3 bases and J by 8 bases, and 16 bases separated the two germline ends.

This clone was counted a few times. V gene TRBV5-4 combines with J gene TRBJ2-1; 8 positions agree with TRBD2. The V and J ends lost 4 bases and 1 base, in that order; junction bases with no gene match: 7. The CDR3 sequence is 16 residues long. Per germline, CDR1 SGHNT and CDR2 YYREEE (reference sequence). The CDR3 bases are TGTGCCAGCAGCGAGCCTAGCGGGTGGTCCTACAATGAGCAGTTCTTC. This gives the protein CASSEPSGWSYNEQFF.

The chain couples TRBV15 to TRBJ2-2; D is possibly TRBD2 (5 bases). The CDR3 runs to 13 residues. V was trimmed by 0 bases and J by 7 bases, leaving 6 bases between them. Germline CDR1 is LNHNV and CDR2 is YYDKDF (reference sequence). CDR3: CATSREGVGELFF. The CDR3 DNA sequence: TGTGCCACCAGCAGAGAGGGAGTCGGGGAGCTGTTTTTT.

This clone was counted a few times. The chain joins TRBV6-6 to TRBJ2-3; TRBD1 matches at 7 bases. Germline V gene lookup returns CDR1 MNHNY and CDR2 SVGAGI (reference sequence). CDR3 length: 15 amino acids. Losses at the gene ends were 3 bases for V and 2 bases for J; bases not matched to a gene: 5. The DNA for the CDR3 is TGTGCCAGCAGTTATGGGGACAGTTCCACAGATACGCAGTATTTT. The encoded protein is CASSYGDSSTDTQYF.

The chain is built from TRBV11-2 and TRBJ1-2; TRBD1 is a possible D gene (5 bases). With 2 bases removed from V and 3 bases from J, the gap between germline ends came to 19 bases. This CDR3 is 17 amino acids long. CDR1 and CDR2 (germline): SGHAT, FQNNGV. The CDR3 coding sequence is TGTGCCAGCAGCTTACGGCCCGCGGACAAATTCGACTATGGCTACACCTTC. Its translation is CASSLRPADKFDYGYTF.

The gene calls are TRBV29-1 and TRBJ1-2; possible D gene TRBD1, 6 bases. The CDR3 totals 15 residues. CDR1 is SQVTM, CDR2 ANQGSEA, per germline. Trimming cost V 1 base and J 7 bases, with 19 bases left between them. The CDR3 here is CSVEGNTGLFRGYTF. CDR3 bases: TGCAGCGTTGAAGGTAATACAGGGCTGTTTCGTGGCTACACCTTC.

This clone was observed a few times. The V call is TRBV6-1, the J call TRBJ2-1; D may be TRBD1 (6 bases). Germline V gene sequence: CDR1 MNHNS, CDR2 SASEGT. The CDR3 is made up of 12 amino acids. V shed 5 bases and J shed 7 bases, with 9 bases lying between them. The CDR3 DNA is TGTGCCAGCAGTTTCCAGGGGAATGAGCAGTTCTTC. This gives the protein CASSFQGNEQFF.

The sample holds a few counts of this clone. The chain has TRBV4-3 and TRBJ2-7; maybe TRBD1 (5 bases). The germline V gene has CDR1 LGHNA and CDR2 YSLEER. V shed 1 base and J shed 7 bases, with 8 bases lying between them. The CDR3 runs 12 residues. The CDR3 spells CASSQAPGEQYF. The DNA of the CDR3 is TGCGCCAGCAGCCAAGCCCCAGGGGAGCAGTACTTC.

CDR3 in amino acids: CASSLPLAGANTGELFF. For the CDR3, the DNA is TGCGCCAGCAGCTTGCCTCTAGCGGGCGCGAACACCGGGGAGCTGTTTTTT. This chain links TRBV5-1 with TRBJ2-2; TRBD2 aligns across 8 bases. The CDR3 runs 17 residues. CDR1 is SGHRS and CDR2 is YFSETQ in the germline V gene. V was pared by 1 base and J by 0 bases, with 5 bases of the junction left unmatched.